These 26 T cell receptor beta chains came from one sample sequenced in a study of metastatic and nonmetastatic thyroid tumors. Patients were all untreated before their thyroid surgery. Through MiXCR, TCRdb re-clonotyped the PCR reads. This table has around 28,000 clones, roughly 4% appearing once. Source material: blood. The receptors were gathered from a male donor with papillary thyroid cancer or a benign thyroid nodule (not recorded which). Some clones in this sample may be carry-over from other donors' samples.

This chain uses TRBV20-1 with TRBJ2-7, with unresolved D. CDR3 length: 15 amino acids. Germline V lookup: CDR1 DFQATT, CDR2 SNEGSKA (reference sequence). Trimming cost V 0 bases and J 2 bases, with 14 bases left between them. The CDR3 spells CSARDGLQSAYEQYF. CDR3 nucleotide sequence: TGCAGTGCTAGAGATGGTTTACAGAGTGCCTACGAGCAGTACTTC.

This clone was seen at least ten times. This sequence joins TRBV5-8 and TRBJ2-3; 9 positions match TRBD1. Germline CDR1 and CDR2: SGHTS and YDEGEE. V gave up 4 bases and J gave up 2 bases; unmatched junction bases: 8. The CDR3 has 16 amino acids. The CDR3 spells CASSEPGTGYTDTQYF. The DNA for the CDR3 is TGTGCCAGCAGCGAGCCCGGGACAGGGTACACAGATACGCAGTATTTT.

This rearrangement joins TRBV6-2 or TRBV6-3 to TRBJ2-7; D is unclear. V dropped 6 bases and J dropped 3 bases, with 6 bases sitting between them. Germline CDR1 and CDR2: MNHEY and SVGEGT. This CDR3 contains 11 residues. CDR3 loop: CASRVFYEQYF. The CDR3 DNA sequence: TGTGCCAGCAGGGTTTTCTACGAGCAGTACTTC.

Details on this clone: Being one base from a much bigger clone, this may be a read error. V is TRBV20-1 and J is TRBJ1-4; 8 bases map to TRBD1. CDR1 and CDR2 (germline): DFQATT, SNEGSKA (reference sequence). V shed 5 bases and J 4 bases; nucleotides not matched to a gene: 6. This CDR3 spans 14 amino acids. CDR3: CSAPPTGVNEKLFF. In DNA form, the CDR3 reads TGCAGTGCTCCCCCGACAGGGGTTAATGAAAAACTGTTTTTT.

This clone turned up a few times. The J gene is TRBJ1-2, the V gene TRBV28; D is possibly TRBD1 (6 bases). The CDR3 length is 14 residues. Germline-derived CDR1 and CDR2 are MDHEN and SYDVKM. The ends were cut back, 7 bases at V and 0 bases at J, with 12 bases in the middle. DNA for the CDR3: TGTGCCAGCACTACAGGGATAGCTAACTATGGCTACACCTTC. Amino acid sequence: CASTTGIANYGYTF.

V usage is TRBV19 and J usage is TRBJ2-3, with 8 nucleotides matching TRBD2. In germline, CDR1 is LNHDA, CDR2 SQIVND (reference sequence). Germline trimming cut 2 bases from V and 1 base from J; bases unmatched to any gene: 5. CDR3 length: 16 residues. The CDR3 DNA reads as TGTGCCAGTAGTATATCAGCGGGAGTGGGCACAGATACGCAGTATTTT. This sequence encodes CASSISAGVGTDTQYF.

Worth noting for this clone: The junction differs from germline at one of its ends, possibly a read error. The chain employs TRBV5-6 and TRBJ1-6; D possibly corresponds to TRBD1 (6 bases). The CDR3 contains 17 residues. Germline CDR1 and CDR2: SGHDT and YYEEEE. CDR3 loop: CASSLEMGASYNSPLQF. The CDR3 nucleotides are TGTGCCAGCAGCTTGGAAATGGGGGCCAGCTATAATTCACCCCTCCAGTTT. Supplemented by reference TRBV5-6 and TRBJ1-6, the full variable domain reads DAGVTQSPTHLIKTRGQQVTLRCSPKSGHDTVSWYQQALGQGPQFIFQYYEEEERQRGNFPDRFSGHQFPNYSSELNVNALLLGDSALYLCASSLEMGASYNSPLQFGNGTRLTVT.

This clone occurred a few times. The chain recombines TRBV24-1 with TRBJ2-2; D is perhaps TRBD1 or TRBD2 (6 bases each). The germline gives CDR1 KGHDR, CDR2 SFDVKD. V gave up 8 bases and J gave up 5 bases, with 17 bases separating them. The CDR3 sequence is 15 residues long. The CDR3 nucleotides are TGTGCCACCAAATGGATTGGGGGGCGGACCGGGGAGCTGTTTTTT. Its protein is CATKWIGGRTGELFF.

There are a few counts of this clone. The V and J genes are TRBV28 and TRBJ2-2; TRBD1 aligns across 8 bases. Germline V gene lookup returns CDR1 MDHEN and CDR2 SYDVKM. With 7 bases clipped from V and 3 bases from J, the junction kept 7 bases outside the gene matches. CDR3 length: 15 residues. The CDR3 DNA reads TGTGCCAGCATAGTTACAGGGGGACACACCGGGGAGCTGTTTTTT. Encoded protein: CASIVTGGHTGELFF.

The chain carries TRBV2 and TRBJ2-2; tentative D call: TRBD1 (5 bases). Trimming removed 7 bases at V and 5 bases at J, with 11 bases between. The CDR3 spans 13 residues. Germline loops: CDR1 SNHLY, CDR2 FYNNEI. CDR3 in DNA: TGTGCCAGCAAACGGCAGGGTACCGGGGAGCTGTTTTTT. It is translated as CASKRQGTGELFF.

This clone was found many times. The rearrangement uses TRBV28 and TRBJ1-1; D gene uncertain. The V end lost 6 bases, the J end lost 1 base, and 15 bases lay between the germline ends. Germline CDR1 and CDR2: MDHEN and SYDVKM. The CDR3 contains 15 residues. The CDR3 nucleotides are TGTGCCAGCAGCCTAGATCCACCCCAGAACACTGAAGCTTTCTTT. This encodes CASSLDPPQNTEAFF.

This clone has a handful of counts. The gene calls are TRBV20-1 and TRBJ2-3, with TRBD2 identical over 10 bases. The CDR3 consists of 14 residues. The V gene's germline CDR1 is DFQATT and CDR2 SNEGSKA (reference sequence). The V and J ends lost 5 bases and 0 bases, in that order; junction bases with no gene match: 2. CDR3 protein: CSAPTSGSTDTQYF. The CDR3 DNA follows: TGCAGTGCTCCGACTAGCGGGAGCACAGATACGCAGTATTTT.

Worth noting for this clone: Sequence at one end of the junction differs from germline and may be a read error. The J gene is TRBJ1-5, the V gene TRBV5-1; D is unclear. CDR1 and CDR2 (germline): SGHRS, YFSETQ. This CDR3 has 15 amino acids. The CDR3 DNA reads as TGCGCCAGCAGCTTGGAGGGCGCGGTTTGGGAGCCCCGGCATTTT. Translated: CASSLEGAVWEPRHF.

This clone occurred a few times. The junction shows a germline mismatch at one end, possibly a read error. The rearrangement uses TRBV6-5 and TRBJ2-3; 11 bases agree with TRBD2. Germline CDR1 and CDR2: MNHEY and SVGAGI. CDR3 size: 17 residues. Here the CDR3 reads CASSSLAGGGSIDTQYF. The CDR3 DNA reads as TGTGCCAGCAGTTCCCTAGCGGGAGGTGGGAGCATAGATACGCAGTATTTT.

In its sample, this clone was seen a few times. This chain uses TRBV6-2 or TRBV6-3 with TRBJ1-2; 7 bases fit TRBD1. Germline values: CDR1 MNHEY, CDR2 SVGEGT. The CDR3 length is 12 residues. V gave up 8 bases and J gave up 4 bases; unmatched junction bases: 4. The CDR3 DNA is TGTGCCAGCGGGGACAGTTTCTATGGCTACACCTTC. This codes for CASGDSFYGYTF.

This clone turned up a few times. Its ends do not fully match the called genes, so a read error is possible. The chain links TRBV20-1 to TRBJ2-7; TRBD2 is a possible D gene (5 bases). The CDR3 spans 13 residues. Germline V gene data show CDR1 as DFQATT and CDR2 as SNEGSKA (reference sequence). The CDR3 DNA sequence: TGCAGTGCTCCCGTGCGGGTACCATACGAGCATTACTTC. Its protein product is CSAPVRVPYEHYF.

This clone was seen more than once but under ten times. The chain is built from TRBV5-1 and TRBJ1-1; D perhaps matches TRBD1 (5 bases). This CDR3 is built from 14 residues. V lost 4 bases and J 2 bases, leaving 12 bases between the germline ends. Germline V CDR1 and CDR2: SGHRS, YFSETQ. This CDR3 reads CASSQPGQNTEAFF. Written as DNA, the CDR3 is TGCGCCAGCAGCCAACCAGGACAAAACACTGAAGCTTTCTTT.

This clone appeared many times. This sequence joins TRBV9 and TRBJ2-7, with 7 nucleotides matching TRBD2. The CDR3 has 15 residues. J gave up 0 bases and V 3 bases, and 6 bases lay outside the gene matches. CDR1 is SGDLS and CDR2 is YYNGEE in the germline V gene. CDR3 bases: TGTGCCAGCAGCGGAGGGTGGACTAGCTCCTACGAGCAGTACTTC. Translating it yields CASSGGWTSSYEQYF.

There are many counts of this clone. This chain uses TRBV5-6 with TRBJ2-1; 8 nucleotides agree with TRBD2. CDR1 SGHDT and CDR2 YYEEEE come from the germline V gene. This CDR3 is built from 16 residues. With V trimmed by 1 base and J by 0 bases, 3 bases remained unmatched. The CDR3 coding sequence is TGTGCCAGCAGCTTGTATACTAGCGGCTCCTACAATGAGCAGTTCTTC. Its translation: CASSLYTSGSYNEQFF.

At least ten counts were recorded for this clone. The rearrangement joins TRBV3-1 to TRBJ2-1; the D gene could be TRBD1 or TRBD2 (6 bases each). The germline V gene encodes CDR1 LGHDT and CDR2 YNNKEL (reference sequence). The CDR3 spans 13 residues. Trimming cost V 5 bases and J 4 bases, with 9 bases left between them. CDR3 nucleotides: TGTGCCAGCAGCGGAGGGGGGTACAATGAGCAGTTCTTC. This codes for CASSGGGYNEQFF.

The chain links TRBV6-1 to TRBJ1-3; D not resolved. In germline, CDR1 is MNHNS, CDR2 SASEGT. This CDR3 region has 14 residues. Trimming shortened V by 4 bases and J by 8 bases, and 15 bases separated the two germline ends. The CDR3 is CASSVSPSVYTIYF. CDR3 DNA sequence: TGTGCCAGCAGTGTTTCACCCAGTGTATACACCATATATTTT.

This clone has at least ten counts. The rearrangement joins TRBV9 to TRBJ2-3; 10 positions match TRBD2. The CDR3 is 14 amino acids. Germline CDR1 reads SGDLS; CDR2 reads YYNGEE. The V and J ends lost 3 bases and 11 bases, in that order; junction bases with no gene match: 9. The CDR3 spells CASSESGRANVQYF. CDR3 bases: TGTGCCAGCAGCGAGAGCGGGAGGGCCAATGTGCAGTATTTT.

Many counts were recorded for this clone. The junction departs from the called germline gene at one end, perhaps through a read error. The same CDR3 can be traced to other DNA sequences in this sample. J is TRBJ1-1 and V is TRBV7-8; D perhaps matches TRBD1 (5 bases). The CDR3 consists of 15 residues. CDR1 and CDR2 from the germline V gene are SGHVS and FQNEAQ. This CDR3 reads CASTLGAGQNTEAFF. As DNA, the CDR3 is TGTGCCAGCACCTTAGGGGCAGGTCAGAACACTGAAGCTTTCTTT.

This clone is deemed medium-sized. The chain carries TRBV28 and TRBJ1-2, with unresolved D. This CDR3 is 11 amino acids long. From germline, CDR1 is MDHEN and CDR2 SYDVKM. V was shortened by 8 bases and J by 4 bases, with 8 bases between the two germline ends. For the CDR3, the DNA is TGTGCCAGCTCTAGCGCCTATGGCTACACCTTC. It yields the protein CASSSAYGYTF.

A note on this clone: One junction end disagrees with the germline gene, perhaps due to a read error. Written as DNA, the CDR3 is TGCAGCGTAGGGGGTGAACTAGCGGAGTACAGTGAGCAGTTCTTC. This codes for CSVGGELAEYSEQFF. The chain couples TRBV29-1 to TRBJ2-1; 8 bases match TRBD2. CDR3 size: 15 residues. Germline lookup yields CDR1 SQVTM and CDR2 ANQGSEA.

V and J are TRBV5-1 and TRBJ1-6, with 7 nucleotides matching TRBD1. This CDR3 spans 15 amino acids. The germline CDR1 and CDR2 sequences are SGHRS and YFSETQ. V lost 2 bases, J lost 7 bases, and 6 bases stayed unmatched. The CDR3 protein is CASSFVQGNNSPLHF. The CDR3 nucleotides are TGCGCCAGCAGCTTCGTACAGGGGAACAATTCACCCCTCCACTTT.